This T cell receptor beta chain was observed in a study of T cell responses to AZD1222 COVID-19 vaccine. The CDR3 has 17 residues. J was trimmed by 6 bases and V by 0 bases; bases with no gene match: 8. The V gene's germline CDR1 is KGHDR and CDR2 SFDVKD. Produced via immunoSEQ multiplex PCR; TCRdb's table is partial and in-frame only. The table shows roughly 160,000 clones, with 88% occurring only once. The clonotype was recovered from an adult who received the AZD1222 COVID-19 vaccine. The genes are TRBV24-1 and TRBJ2-2; 8 bases map to TRBD2. The sequences come from peripheral blood, collected 28 days after the second AZD1222 dose. The CDR3 here is CATSDLGASGQAGELFF. The CDR3 DNA sequence: TGTGCCACCAGTGATTTGGGGGCTAGCGGGCAGGCCGGGGAGCTGTTTTTT.